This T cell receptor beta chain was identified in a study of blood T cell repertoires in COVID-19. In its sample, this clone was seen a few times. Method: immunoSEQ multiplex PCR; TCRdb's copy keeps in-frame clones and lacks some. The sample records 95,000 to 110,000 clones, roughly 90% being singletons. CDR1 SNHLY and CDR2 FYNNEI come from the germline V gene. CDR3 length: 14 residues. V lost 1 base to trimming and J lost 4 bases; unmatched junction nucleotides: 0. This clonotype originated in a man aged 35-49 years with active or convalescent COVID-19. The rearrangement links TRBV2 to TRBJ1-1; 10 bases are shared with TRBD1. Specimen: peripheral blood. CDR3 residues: CASSEGTGGTEAFF. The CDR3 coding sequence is TGTGCCAGCAGTGAAGGGACAGGGGGCACTGAAGCTTTCTTT. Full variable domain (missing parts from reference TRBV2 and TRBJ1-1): EPEVTQTPSHQVTQMGQEVILRCVPISNHLYFYWYRQILGQKVEFLVSFYNNEISEKSEIFDDQFSVERPDGSNFTLKIRSTKLEDSAMYFCASSEGTGGTEAFFGQGTRLTVV.